A selection of T cell receptor beta chains follows, all from one sample in a study of esophageal squamous cell carcinoma under preoperative chemotherapy. TCRdb fed the PCR reads into MiXCR, producing one record per CDR3 protein. Counted here are over 15,000 distinct CDR3 sequences, approximately 48% occurring once; the ten biggest clones make up approximately 28%. Sampling was carried out from a patient given preoperative chemotherapy. The source is a human donor with esophageal squamous cell carcinoma. The donor label of this sample is uncertain. Both conserved end residues are trimmed from each CDR3. A D gene is named only where the DNA matches it firmly. Only some rows state a clone size, as once, few, many or a class for expanded clones.

j_call v_call d_call clone_size cdr3_aa
TRBJ2-1 TRBV7-2 . large ASSFSAGINNEQF
TRBJ2-4 TRBV7-3 . . ASSATRGDKDMQY
TRBJ2-2 TRBV7-6 . . ASSLSGTGELF
TRBJ2-1 TRBV7-8 TRBD1 few ASSLGDRPYNEQF
TRBJ2-7 TRBV10-1 TRBD2 many ASSGSGLAGENPKTIYEQY
TRBJ2-3 TRBV5-4 . many ASSSRMGDTQY
TRBJ2-3 TRBV7-2 . . ASSSTGLGATDTQY
TRBJ2-3 TRBV6-1 TRBD1 . ASIQTGYTQY
TRBJ2-3 TRBV7-2 TRBD1 . ASSLARDRADTQY
TRBJ2-5 TRBV20-1 TRBD2 . SASGLAGVAQY
TRBJ2-4 TRBV7-2 . . ASSSVPGARAKKIQY
TRBJ2-5 TRBV12-3/TRBV12-4 . . ASSWAGLGGVGQETQY
TRBJ2-3 TRBV11-3 . . ASSFSGTDTQY
TRBJ2-1 TRBV11-2 . . ASSLTGVGGLASLYNEQF
TRBJ2-1 TRBV11-3 TRBD2 . ASSFSSGHPPNEQF
TRBJ2-4 TRBV12-5 . . AGGFGGRGQDIQY
TRBJ2-1 TRBV12-3/TRBV12-4 . medium-sized ASSLATDDEQF
TRBJ2-2 TRBV7-3 . . ASSSPGATGELF
TRBJ2-3 TRBV6-1 . few ASSLAGGTDTQY
TRBJ2-3 TRBV11-2 . . ASSSSTSGDTQY
TRBJ2-3 TRBV11-3 . . ASSMGRPATDTQY
TRBJ2-4 TRBV7-2 . . ASSAPEGGTTDTQY
TRBJ2-3 TRBV27 . . ASGGSGGGSTETQY
TRBJ2-5 TRBV7-7 TRBD2 many ASSSLAGGFEETQY
TRBJ2-7 TRBV6-5 TRBD1 many ASSSRDRVYEQY
TRBJ2-3 TRBV12-3/TRBV12-4 TRBD2 . ASRRQGSGGGHSTDTQY
TRBJ1-1 TRBV6-5 . many ASSYAAASQSAF
TRBJ2-1 TRBV7-5 . few ISVSEAHTIRDRGSHFYEQY
TRBJ2-1 TRBV7-2 TRBD1 many ASSWGQGALSTQF
. TRBV6-1 TRBD1 . ASEGARANTGEQY
TRBJ2-2 TRBV12-3/TRBV12-4 TRBD2 . ASSLASLSGGANTGELF
TRBJ2-5 TRBV7-2 TRBD1 many ASSLSGTVIGTQY
TRBJ2-5 TRBV7-2 . . ASSLGGGGGSRWETQY
TRBJ2-4 TRBV7-2 . . ASSLYVRGVGNIQY
TRBJ2-2 TRBV7-6 TRBD1 . ASSTRLPAQNTGEQF
TRBJ2-4 TRBV7-2 TRBD2 . ASRGGGGRDKDIQY
TRBJ2-5 TRBV11-1 TRBD1 . ASSLAATGVETQY
TRBJ2-7 TRBV6-5 TRBD2 many ASSTSGLVYEQY
TRBJ2-5 TRBV7-2 TRBD2 . ASVKAGGQETQY
TRBJ2-2 TRBV10-3 TRBD1 . AISEGTDTGELF
TRBJ2-3 TRBV27 TRBD2 . ASASGKTDTQY
TRBJ2-2 TRBV10-1 TRBD2 . ASSDQRLALVGELF
. TRBV7-3 TRBD2 . ASSKEAGPYEQY
TRBJ2-6 TRBV7-2 . few ASSLAPLAGANVLT